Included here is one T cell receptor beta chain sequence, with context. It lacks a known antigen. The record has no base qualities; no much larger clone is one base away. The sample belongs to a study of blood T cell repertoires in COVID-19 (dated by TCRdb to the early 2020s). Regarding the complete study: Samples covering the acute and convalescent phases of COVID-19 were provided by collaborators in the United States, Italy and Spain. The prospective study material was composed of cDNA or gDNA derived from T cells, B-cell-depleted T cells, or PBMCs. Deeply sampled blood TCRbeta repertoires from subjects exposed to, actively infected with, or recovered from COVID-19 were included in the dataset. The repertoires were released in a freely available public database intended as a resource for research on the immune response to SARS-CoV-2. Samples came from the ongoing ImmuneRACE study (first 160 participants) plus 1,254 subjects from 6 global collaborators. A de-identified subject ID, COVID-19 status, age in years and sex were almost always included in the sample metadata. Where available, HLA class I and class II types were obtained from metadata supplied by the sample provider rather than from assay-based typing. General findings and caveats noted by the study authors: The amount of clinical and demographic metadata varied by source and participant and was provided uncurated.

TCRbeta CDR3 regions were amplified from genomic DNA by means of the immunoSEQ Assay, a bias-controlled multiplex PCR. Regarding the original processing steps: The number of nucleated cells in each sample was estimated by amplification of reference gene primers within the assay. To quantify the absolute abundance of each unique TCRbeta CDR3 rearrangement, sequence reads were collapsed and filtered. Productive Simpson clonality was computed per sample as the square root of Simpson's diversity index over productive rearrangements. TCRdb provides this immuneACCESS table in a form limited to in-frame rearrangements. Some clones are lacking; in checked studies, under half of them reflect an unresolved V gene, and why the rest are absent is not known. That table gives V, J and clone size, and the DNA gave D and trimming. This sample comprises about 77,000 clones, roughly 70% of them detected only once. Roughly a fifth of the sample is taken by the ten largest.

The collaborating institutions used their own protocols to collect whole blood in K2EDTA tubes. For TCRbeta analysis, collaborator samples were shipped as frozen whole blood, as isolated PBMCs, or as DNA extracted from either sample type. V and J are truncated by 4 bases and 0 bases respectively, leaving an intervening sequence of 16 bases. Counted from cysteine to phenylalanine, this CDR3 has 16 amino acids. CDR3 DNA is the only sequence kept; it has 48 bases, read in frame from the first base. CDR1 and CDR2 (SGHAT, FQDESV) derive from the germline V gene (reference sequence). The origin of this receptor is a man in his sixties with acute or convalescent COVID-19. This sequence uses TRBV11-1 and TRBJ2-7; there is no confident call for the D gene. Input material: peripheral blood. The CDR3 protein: CASSSSIYPSSYEQYF. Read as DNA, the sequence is TGTGCCAGCAGCTCAAGCATTTATCCGAGCTCCTACGAGCAGTACTTC.